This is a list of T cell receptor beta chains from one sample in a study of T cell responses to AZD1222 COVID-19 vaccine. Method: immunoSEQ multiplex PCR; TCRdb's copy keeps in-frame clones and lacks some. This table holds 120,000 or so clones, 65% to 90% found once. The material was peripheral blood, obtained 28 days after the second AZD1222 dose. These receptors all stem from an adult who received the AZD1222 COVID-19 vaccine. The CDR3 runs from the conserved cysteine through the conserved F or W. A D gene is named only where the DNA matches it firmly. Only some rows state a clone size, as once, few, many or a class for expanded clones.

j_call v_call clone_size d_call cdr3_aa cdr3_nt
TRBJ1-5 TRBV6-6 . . CASSLPRDGNQPQHF TGTGCCAGCAGCCTCCCCAGGGATGGCAATCAGCCCCAGCATTTT
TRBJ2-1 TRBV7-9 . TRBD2 CASSLTSGRNEQFF TGTGCCAGCAGCTTAACTAGCGGGAGGAATGAGCAGTTCTTC
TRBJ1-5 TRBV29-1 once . CSVASVPQPQHF TGCAGCGTTGCTTCCGTCCCCCAGCCCCAGCATTTT
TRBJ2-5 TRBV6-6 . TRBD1 CASRLINRGETQYF TGTGCCAGCAGACTAATAAACAGGGGAGAGACCCAGTACTTC
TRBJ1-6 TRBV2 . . CASSEAPGGMTPLHF TGTGCCAGCAGTGAAGCCCCAGGTGGGATGACACCCCTCCACTTT
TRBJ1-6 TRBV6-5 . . CASIRTVNSPLHF TGTGCCAGCATTAGGACAGTAAATTCACCCCTCCACTTT
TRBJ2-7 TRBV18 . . CASSLGSGGASYEQYF TGTGCCAGCTCACTGGGATCGGGGGGCGCTTCCTACGAGCAGTACTTC
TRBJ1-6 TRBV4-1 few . CASSYESSYNSPLHF TGCGCCAGCAGCTATGAGAGCTCCTATAATTCACCCCTCCACTTT
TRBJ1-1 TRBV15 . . CATSRQRVTASTEAFF TGTGCCACCAGCAGACAGAGGGTCACAGCGAGTACTGAAGCTTTCTTT
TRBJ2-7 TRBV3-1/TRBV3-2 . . CASSPDSIPSYEQYF TGTGCCAGCAGCCCGGACTCAATCCCCTCCTACGAGCAGTACTTC
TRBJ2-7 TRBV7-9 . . CASSLEGGTSYEQYF TGTGCCAGCAGCTTGGAGGGGGGGACCTCCTACGAGCAGTACTTC
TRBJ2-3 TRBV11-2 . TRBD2 CASSLAGTSLHTQYF TGTGCCAGCAGCTTAGCCGGGACTAGCTTGCATACGCAGTATTTT
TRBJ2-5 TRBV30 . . CAWTIGRIETQYF TGTGCCTGGACTATCGGACGGATAGAGACCCAGTACTTC
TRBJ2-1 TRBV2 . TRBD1 CASSRDSLGYEQFF TGTGCCAGCAGTCGGGACAGTTTAGGGTATGAGCAGTTCTTC
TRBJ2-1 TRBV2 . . CASSGRPGAYNEQFF TGTGCCAGCAGTGGCCGGCCGGGGGCCTACAATGAGCAGTTCTTC